This T cell receptor (beta chain) is drawn from a study of regulatory T cells in long-lasting Graves disease. Germline V gives CDR1 SEHNR, CDR2 FQNEAQ (reference sequence). V was shortened by 1 base and J by 6 bases, with 12 bases between the two germline ends. The CDR3 sequence is 14 residues long. Time point in this sample: newly diagnosed GD, antithyroid drugs for less than 3 months. After RNA was extracted from PBMCs, the TCR library was made from it. Researchers made TCR beta libraries by using iRepertoire HTBI primers and running Arm-PCR on CDR3 regions. In the authors' methods: Spanning all samples, the identified segments comprised approximately 60 TRBV and around 13 TRBJ. TCRdb processed the multiplex PCR reads anew with MiXCR; each CDR3 protein has one entry. In this record, the V and J calls reflect TCRdb's handling and not the investigators' own analysis. The sample carries around 450,000 distinct CDR3 sequences, about 15% recorded once.

This sample was also put to use in a study of T cells in Graves' hyperthyroidism and ophthalmopathy.

The V call is TRBV7-9, the J call TRBJ1-2; no clear D. The source was peripheral blood mononuclear cells (PBMCs), collected at new diagnosis, from a patient treated with antithyroid drugs. This clonotype was sampled from a woman younger than 45 with Graves disease. CDR3 amino acids: CASSLVVVDDGYTF. The CDR3 DNA reads as TGTGCCAGCAGCTTAGTAGTAGTTGACGATGGCTACACCTTC.